Listed below are T cell receptor beta chains from one sample, sequenced in a study of T cells after yellow fever vaccination. TCRdb re-called the 5' RACE reads through MiXCR, storing one row per CDR3 protein. The sample shows a few hundred thousand distinct CDR3 sequences, over 4% of them seen only once. The source was PBMCs, collected 5 days after the yellow fever booster vaccination. The source of these receptors is a man aged 18 to 29 who received the YFV17D yellow fever vaccine. The CDR3 runs from the conserved cysteine through the conserved F or W. Each record gives: D gene, V gene, J gene, clone size, CDR3 protein, CDR3 DNA. The D gene is left open where the match is weak. Clone size is not always given. Where it is, it says once, few, many or a class for expanded clones.

>NA|TRBV4-3|TRBJ1-1|NA
CASKVGEVNTEAFF
TGCGCCAGCAAGGTAGGGGAGGTGAACACTGAAGCTTTCTTT
>TRBD1|TRBV10-3|TRBJ1-3|few
CAITDRDSGNTIYF
TGTGCCATCACCGACAGGGACTCTGGAAACACCATATATTTT
>NA|TRBV12-3/TRBV12-4|TRBJ2-1|NA
CASSLGRQNSYNEQFF
TGTGCCAGCAGTTTAGGGAGACAGAATTCTTACAATGAGCAGTTCTTC
>NA|TRBV20-1|TRBJ2-5|NA
CSASPAVGGGPKETQYF
TGCAGTGCTAGTCCGGCGGTGGGGGGGGGCCCCAAAGAGACCCAGTACTTC
>NA|TRBV27|TRBJ2-2|few
CASSPRGRGNTGELFF
TGTGCCAGCAGCCCCCGCGGCAGGGGGAACACCGGGGAGCTGTTTTTT
>NA|TRBV18|TRBJ2-1|few
CASSPLAGGTYNEQFF
TGTGCCAGCTCACCACTGGCAGGGGGGACCTACAATGAGCAGTTCTTC
>NA|TRBV9|TRBJ1-3|few
CASSISGPIGDTIYF
TGTGCCAGCAGCATATCAGGCCCAATCGGAGACACCATATATTTT
>NA|TRBV20-1|TRBJ1-1|NA
CSARDGGNTEAFF
TGCAGTGCTAGAGATGGGGGGAACACTGAAGCTTTCTTT
>NA|TRBV10-3|TRBJ1-2|NA
CAIRRAGDYGYTF
TGTGCCATCAGGCGGGCGGGGGACTATGGCTACACCTTC
>NA|TRBV5-6|TRBJ1-2|few
CASSQREIIHGYTF
TGTGCCAGCAGCCAGAGGGAGATCATCCATGGCTACACCTTC
>NA|TRBV7-8|TRBJ2-7|many
CASSLEPWALLSYEQYF
TGTGCCAGCAGCTTAGAACCCTGGGCCCTCCTCTCCTACGAGCAGTACTTC
>TRBD1|TRBV20-1|TRBJ1-1|many
CSAPAGDRGQQAFF
TGCAGTGCTCCGGCAGGGGACAGGGGGCAACAAGCTTTCTTT
>NA|TRBV7-6|TRBJ2-5|NA
CASYLAETQYF
TGTGCCAGCTACCTTGCGGAGACCCAGTACTTC
>NA|TRBV14|TRBJ1-1|NA
CASSQGGPGVEAFF
TGTGCCAGCAGCCAAGGGGGGCCAGGGGTTGAAGCTTTCTTT
>NA|TRBV6-1|TRBJ2-3|many
CASGSGRPHLF
TGTGCCAGTGGATCAGGGAGACCCCACCTTTTT
>NA|TRBV2|TRBJ2-4|many
CASRDSLNIQYF
TGTGCCAGCAGGGACAGTTTAAACATTCAGTACTTC
>TRBD1|TRBV19|TRBJ1-5|few
CASSIQGQGGQPQHF
TGTGCCAGTAGTATTCAGGGACAGGGTGGTCAGCCCCAGCATTTT
>TRBD1|TRBV11-2|TRBJ2-7|few
CASSAGGTGGWVSYEQYF
TGTGCCAGCAGCGCAGGGGGGACAGGGGGCTGGGTGTCCTACGAGCAGTACTTC